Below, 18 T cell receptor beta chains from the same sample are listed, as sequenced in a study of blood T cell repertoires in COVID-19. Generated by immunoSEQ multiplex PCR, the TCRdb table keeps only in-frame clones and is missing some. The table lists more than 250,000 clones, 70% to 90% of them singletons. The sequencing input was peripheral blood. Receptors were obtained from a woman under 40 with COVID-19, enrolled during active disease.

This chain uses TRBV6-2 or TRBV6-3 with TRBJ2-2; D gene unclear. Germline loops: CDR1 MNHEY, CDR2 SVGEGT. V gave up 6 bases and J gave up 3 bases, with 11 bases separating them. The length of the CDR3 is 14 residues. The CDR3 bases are TGTGCCAGCAGCTCCAACTTCCACACCGGGGAGCTGTTTTTT. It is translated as CASSSNFHTGELFF.

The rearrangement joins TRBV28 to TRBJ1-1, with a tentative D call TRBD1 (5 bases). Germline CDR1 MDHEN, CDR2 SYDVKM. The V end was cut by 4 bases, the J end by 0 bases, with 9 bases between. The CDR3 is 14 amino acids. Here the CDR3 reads CASSWGGMNTEAFF. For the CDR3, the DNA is TGTGCCAGCAGTTGGGGGGGAATGAACACTGAAGCTTTCTTT.

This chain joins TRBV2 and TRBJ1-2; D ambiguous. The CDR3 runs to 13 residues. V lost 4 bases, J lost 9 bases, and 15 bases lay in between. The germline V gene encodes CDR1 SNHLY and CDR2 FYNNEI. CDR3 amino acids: CASSVGVRTSYTF. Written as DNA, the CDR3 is TGTGCCAGCAGTGTCGGGGTCAGAACTAGCTACACCTTC.

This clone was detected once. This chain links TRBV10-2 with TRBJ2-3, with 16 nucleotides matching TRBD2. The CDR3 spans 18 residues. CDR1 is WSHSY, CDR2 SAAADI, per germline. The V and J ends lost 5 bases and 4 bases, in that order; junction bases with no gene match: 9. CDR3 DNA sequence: TGCGCCAGCAGTACTGGGACTAGCGGGGGGGCCCTTCCAGATACGCAGTATTTT. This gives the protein CASSTGTSGGALPDTQYF.

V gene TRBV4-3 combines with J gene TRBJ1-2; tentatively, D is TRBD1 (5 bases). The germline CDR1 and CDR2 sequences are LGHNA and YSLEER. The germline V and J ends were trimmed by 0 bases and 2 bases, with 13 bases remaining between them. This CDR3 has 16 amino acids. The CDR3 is CASSQDRAGPNYGYTF. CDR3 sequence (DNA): TGCGCCAGCAGCCAAGATCGGGCAGGGCCCAACTATGGCTACACCTTC.

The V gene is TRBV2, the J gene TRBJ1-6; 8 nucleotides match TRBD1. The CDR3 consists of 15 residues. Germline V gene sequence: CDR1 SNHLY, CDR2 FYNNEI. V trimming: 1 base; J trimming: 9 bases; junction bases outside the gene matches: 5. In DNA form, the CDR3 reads TGTGCCAGCAGTGAAGAACAGGGGGACAGTTCACCCCTCCACTTT. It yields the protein CASSEEQGDSSPLHF.

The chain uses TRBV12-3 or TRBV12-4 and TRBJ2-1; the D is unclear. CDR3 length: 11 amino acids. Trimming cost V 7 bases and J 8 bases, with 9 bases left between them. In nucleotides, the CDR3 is TGTGCCAGCACCTTCGAGTATGAGCAGTTCTTC. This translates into CASTFEYEQFF.

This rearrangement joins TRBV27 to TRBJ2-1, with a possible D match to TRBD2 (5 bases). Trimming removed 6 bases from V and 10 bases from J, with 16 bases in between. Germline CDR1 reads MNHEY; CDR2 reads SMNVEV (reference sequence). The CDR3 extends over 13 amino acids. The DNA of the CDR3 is TGTGCCAGCAGGGGCATAGGAGGATCCGAGCAGTTCTTC. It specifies CASRGIGGSEQFF.

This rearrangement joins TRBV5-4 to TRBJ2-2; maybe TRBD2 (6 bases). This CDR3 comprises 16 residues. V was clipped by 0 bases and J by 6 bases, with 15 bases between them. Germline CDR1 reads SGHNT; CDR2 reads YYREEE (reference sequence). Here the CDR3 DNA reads TGTGCCAGCAGCTTGGTCCGGGGGTCGAGGGCCGGGGAGCTGTTTTTT. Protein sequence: CASSLVRGSRAGELFF. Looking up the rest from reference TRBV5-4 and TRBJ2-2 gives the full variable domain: ETGVTQSPTHLIKTRGQQVTLRCSSQSGHNTVSWYQQALGQGPQFIFQYYREEENGRGNFPPRFSGLQFPNYSSELNVNALELDDSALYLCASSLVRGSRAGELFFGEGSRLTVL.

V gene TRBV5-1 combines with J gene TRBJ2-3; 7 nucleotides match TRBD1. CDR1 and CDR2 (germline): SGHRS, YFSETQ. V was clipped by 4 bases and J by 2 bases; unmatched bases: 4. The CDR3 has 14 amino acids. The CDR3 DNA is TGCGCCAGCAGCCGGACAGGAGACACAGATACGCAGTATTTT. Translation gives CASSRTGDTDTQYF.

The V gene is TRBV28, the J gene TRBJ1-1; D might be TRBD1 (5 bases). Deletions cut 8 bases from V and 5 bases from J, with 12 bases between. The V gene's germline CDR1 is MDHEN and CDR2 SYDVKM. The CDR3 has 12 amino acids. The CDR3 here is CASVTGGTEAFF. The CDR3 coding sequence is TGTGCCAGCGTCACAGGAGGGACTGAAGCTTTCTTT.

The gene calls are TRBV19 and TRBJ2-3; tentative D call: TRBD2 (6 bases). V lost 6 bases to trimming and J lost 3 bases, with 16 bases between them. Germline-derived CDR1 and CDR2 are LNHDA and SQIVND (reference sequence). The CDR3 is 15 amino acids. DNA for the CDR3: TGTGCCAGTAGGGACTGGGGGGTTGGAACAGATACGCAGTATTTT. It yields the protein CASRDWGVGTDTQYF. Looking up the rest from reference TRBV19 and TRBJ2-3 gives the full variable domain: DGGITQSPKYLFRKEGQNVTLSCEQNLNHDAMYWYRQDPGQGLRLIYYSQIVNDFQKGDIAEGYSVSREKKESFPLTVTSAQKNPTAFYLCASRDWGVGTDTQYFGPGTRLTVL.

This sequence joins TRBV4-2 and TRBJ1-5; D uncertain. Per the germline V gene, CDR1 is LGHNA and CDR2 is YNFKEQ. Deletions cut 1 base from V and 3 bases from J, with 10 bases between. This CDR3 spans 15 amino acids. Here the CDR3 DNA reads TGTGCCAGCAGCCAAGTATCACAGCCCAATCAGCCCCAGCATTTT. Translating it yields CASSQVSQPNQPQHF.

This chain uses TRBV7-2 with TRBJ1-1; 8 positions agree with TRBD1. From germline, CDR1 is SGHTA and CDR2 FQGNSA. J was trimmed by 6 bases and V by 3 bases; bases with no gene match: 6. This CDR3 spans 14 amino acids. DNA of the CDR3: TGTGCCAGCAGCTTCGGACAGGGTGGCCCTGAAGCTTTCTTT. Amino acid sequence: CASSFGQGGPEAFF.

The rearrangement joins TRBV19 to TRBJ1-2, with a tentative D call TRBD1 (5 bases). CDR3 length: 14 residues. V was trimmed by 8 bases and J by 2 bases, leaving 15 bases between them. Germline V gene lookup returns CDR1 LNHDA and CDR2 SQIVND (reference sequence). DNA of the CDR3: TGTGCCAGTTCCCACGGGGGGGGGAACTATGGCTACACCTTC. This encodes CASSHGGGNYGYTF.

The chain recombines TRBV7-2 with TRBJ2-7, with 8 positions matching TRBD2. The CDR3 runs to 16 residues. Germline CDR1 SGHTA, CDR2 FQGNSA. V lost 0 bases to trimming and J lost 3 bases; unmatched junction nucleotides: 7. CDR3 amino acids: CASSLALSGGLYEQYV. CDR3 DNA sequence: TGTGCCAGCAGCTTAGCCTTATCGGGGGGGCTCTACGAGCAGTACGTC.

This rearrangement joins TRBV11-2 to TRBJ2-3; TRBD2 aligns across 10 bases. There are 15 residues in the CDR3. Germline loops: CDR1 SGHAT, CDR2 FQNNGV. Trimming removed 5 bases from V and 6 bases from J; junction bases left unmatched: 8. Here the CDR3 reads CASSPSGGAVDTQYF. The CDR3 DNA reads TGTGCCAGCAGCCCAAGCGGGGGGGCGGTCGATACGCAGTATTTT.

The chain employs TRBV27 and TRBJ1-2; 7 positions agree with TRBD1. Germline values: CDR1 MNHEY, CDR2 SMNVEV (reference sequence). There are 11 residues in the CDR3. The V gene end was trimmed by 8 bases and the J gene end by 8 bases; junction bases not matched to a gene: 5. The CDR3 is CASRAGGGYTF. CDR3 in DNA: TGTGCCAGCCGGGCAGGGGGGGGCTACACCTTC.